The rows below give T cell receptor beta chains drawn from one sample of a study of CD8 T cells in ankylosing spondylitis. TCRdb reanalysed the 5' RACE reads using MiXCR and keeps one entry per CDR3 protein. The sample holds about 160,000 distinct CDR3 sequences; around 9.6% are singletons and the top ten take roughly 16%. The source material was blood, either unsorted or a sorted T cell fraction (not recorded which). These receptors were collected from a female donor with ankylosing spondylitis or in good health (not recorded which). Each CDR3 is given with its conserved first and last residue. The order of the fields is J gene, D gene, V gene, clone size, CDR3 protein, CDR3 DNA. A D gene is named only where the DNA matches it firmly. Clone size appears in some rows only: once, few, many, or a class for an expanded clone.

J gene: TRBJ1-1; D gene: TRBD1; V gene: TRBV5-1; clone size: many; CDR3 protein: CASSWDRLNEAFF; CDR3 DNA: TGCGCCAGCAGCTGGGACAGGTTGAATGAAGCTTTCTTT
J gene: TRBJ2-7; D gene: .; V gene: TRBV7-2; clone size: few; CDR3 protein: CASSDYNEQYF; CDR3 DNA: TGTGCCAGCAGCGATTACAACGAGCAGTACTTC
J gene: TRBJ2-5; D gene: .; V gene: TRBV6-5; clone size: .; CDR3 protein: CASSYSVQGAQYF; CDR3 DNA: TGTGCCAGCAGTTACTCAGTCCAAGGGGCCCAGTACTTC
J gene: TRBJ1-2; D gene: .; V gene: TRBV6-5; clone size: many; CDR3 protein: CASSYGGSTYGYTF; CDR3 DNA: TGTGCCAGCAGTTACGGCGGATCTACCTATGGCTACACCTTC
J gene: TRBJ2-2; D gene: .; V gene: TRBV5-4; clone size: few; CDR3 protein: CASSPGAAGELFF; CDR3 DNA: TGTGCCAGCAGCCCCGGGGCGGCCGGGGAGCTGTTTTTT
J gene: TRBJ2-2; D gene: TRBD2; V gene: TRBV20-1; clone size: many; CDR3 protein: CSAKPGLVQYTGELFF; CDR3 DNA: TGCAGTGCAAAACCGGGACTAGTCCAATACACCGGGGAGCTGTTTTTT
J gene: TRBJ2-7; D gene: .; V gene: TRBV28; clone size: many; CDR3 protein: CASSHYEQYF; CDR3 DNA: TGTGCCAGCAGTCACTACGAGCAGTACTTC
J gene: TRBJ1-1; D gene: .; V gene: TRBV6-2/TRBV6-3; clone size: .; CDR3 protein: CASSYGRGTNTEAFF; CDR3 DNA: TGTGCCAGCAGTTACGGCAGGGGCACCAACACTGAAGCTTTCTTT
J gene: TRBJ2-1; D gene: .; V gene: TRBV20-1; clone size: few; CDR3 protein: CSARGRRGSNEQFF; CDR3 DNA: TGCAGTGCTAGAGGGCGGAGGGGCAGCAATGAGCAGTTCTTC
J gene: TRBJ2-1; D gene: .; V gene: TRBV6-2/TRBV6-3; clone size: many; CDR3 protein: CASTLGLEQFF; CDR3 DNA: TGTGCCAGCACACTAGGTTTGGAGCAGTTCTTC
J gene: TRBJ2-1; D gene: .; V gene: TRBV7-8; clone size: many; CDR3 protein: CASSLMPSDLEQFF; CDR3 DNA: TGTGCCAGCAGCTTAATGCCTAGCGATCTGGAGCAGTTCTTC
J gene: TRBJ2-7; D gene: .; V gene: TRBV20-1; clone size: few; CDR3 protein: CSVTGRRYEQYF; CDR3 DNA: TGCAGTGTAACCGGGCGACGCTACGAGCAGTACTTC
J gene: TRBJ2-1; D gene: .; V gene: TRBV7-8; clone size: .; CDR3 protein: CASSSQNYNEQFF; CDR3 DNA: TGTGCCAGCAGCTCCCAGAACTACAATGAGCAGTTCTTC
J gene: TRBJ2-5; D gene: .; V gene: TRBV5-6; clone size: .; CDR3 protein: CASGRGPGGTQYF; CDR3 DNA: TGTGCCAGCGGCCGGGGGCCCGGCGGGACCCAGTACTTC
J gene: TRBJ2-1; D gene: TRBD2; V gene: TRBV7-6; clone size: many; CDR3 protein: CASSLGAGDEQFF; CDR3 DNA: TGTGCCAGCAGCTTAGGGGCGGGAGATGAGCAGTTCTTC
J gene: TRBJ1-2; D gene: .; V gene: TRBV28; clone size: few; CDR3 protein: CGTGGYTF; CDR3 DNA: TGTGGTACGGGTGGCTACACCTTC
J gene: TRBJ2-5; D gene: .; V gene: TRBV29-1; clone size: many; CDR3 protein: CSVVSPEETQYF; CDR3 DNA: TGCAGCGTTGTGTCTCCGGAAGAGACCCAGTACTTC
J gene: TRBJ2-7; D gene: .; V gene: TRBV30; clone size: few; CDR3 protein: CAWSVTDLLQYF; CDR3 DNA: TGTGCCTGGAGTGTTACTGACTTGTTGCAGTACTTC
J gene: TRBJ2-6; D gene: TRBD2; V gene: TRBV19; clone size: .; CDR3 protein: CASSSGLAGYSGANVLTF; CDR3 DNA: TGTGCCAGTAGTTCGGGACTAGCGGGGTACTCTGGGGCCAACGTCCTGACTTTC
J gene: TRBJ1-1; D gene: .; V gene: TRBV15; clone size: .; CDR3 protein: CATGAMNTEAFF; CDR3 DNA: TGTGCCACCGGGGCCATGAACACTGAAGCTTTCTTT
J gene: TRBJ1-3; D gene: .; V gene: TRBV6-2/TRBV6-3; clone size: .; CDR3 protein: CASSLGPSSGNTIYF; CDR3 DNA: TGTGCCAGCAGTCTGGGCCCGAGCTCTGGAAACACCATATATTTT
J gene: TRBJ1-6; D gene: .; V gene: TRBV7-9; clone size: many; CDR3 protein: CASSVQGAGSPLHF; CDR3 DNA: TGTGCCAGCAGTGTACAGGGTGCCGGTTCACCCCTCCACTTT
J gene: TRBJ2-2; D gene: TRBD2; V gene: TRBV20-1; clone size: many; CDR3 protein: CSADGGVTVDNGELFF; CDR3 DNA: TGCAGTGCTGATGGGGGGGTGACAGTCGATAACGGGGAGCTGTTTTTT
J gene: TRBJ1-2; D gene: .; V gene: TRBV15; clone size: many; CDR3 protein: CATSSDGSYGYTF; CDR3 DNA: TGTGCCACCAGCAGCGATGGGTCTTATGGCTACACCTTC
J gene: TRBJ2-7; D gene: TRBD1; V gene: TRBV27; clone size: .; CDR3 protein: CASSFGSGQGLSEQYF; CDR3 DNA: TGTGCCAGCAGTTTCGGGTCGGGACAGGGTCTGTCCGAGCAGTACTTC
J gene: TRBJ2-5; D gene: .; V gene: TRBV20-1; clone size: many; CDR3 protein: CSASGGPEFETQYF; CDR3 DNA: TGCAGTGCTAGTGGAGGGCCGGAATTCGAGACCCAGTACTTC
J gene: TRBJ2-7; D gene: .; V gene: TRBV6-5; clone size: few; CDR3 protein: CASSYSPLPGKRGEQYF; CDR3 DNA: TGTGCCAGCAGTTACTCGCCTCTCCCGGGAAAAAGAGGCGAGCAGTACTTC
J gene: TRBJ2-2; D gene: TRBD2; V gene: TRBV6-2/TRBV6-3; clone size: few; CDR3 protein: CASSSHTSGNTGELFF; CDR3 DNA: TGTGCCAGCAGTTCCCATACTAGCGGGAACACCGGGGAGCTGTTTTTT
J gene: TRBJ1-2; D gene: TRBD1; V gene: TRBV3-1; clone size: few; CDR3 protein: CASSLRTGNHGYTF; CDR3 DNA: TGTGCCAGCAGCCTGCGGACAGGGAACCATGGCTACACCTTC
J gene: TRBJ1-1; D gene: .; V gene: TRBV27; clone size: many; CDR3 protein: CASSLSGGTEAFF; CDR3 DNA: TGTGCCAGCAGTTTATCGGGTGGGACTGAAGCTTTCTTT
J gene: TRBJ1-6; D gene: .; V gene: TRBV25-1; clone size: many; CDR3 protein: CASSGGGPNSPLHF; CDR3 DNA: TGTGCCAGCAGTGGCGGGGGCCCTAATTCACCCCTCCACTTT
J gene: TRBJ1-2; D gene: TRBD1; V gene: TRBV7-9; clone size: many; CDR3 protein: CASSQARGRNYGYTF; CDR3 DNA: TGTGCCAGCAGCCAGGCCAGGGGGCGAAACTATGGCTACACCTTC
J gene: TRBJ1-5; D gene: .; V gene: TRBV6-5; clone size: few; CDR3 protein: CASSCREGNQPQHF; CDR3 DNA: TGTGCCAGCAGTTGCAGGGAGGGGAATCAGCCCCAGCATTTT
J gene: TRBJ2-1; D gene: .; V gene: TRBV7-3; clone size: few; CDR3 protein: CASSLTGPFSYNEQFF; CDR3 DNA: TGTGCCAGCAGCTTAACAGGACCCTTTTCCTACAATGAGCAGTTCTTC
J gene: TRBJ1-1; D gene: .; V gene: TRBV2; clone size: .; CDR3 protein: CASSEGSYTEAFF; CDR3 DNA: TGTGCCAGCAGTGAGGGCAGCTACACTGAAGCTTTCTTT
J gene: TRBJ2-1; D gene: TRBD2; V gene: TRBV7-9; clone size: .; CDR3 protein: CASSLPTSGRFNEQFF; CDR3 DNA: TGTGCCAGCAGCCTACCTACTAGCGGGAGGTTCAATGAGCAGTTCTTC
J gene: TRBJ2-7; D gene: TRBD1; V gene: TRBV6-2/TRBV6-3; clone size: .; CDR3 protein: CASSYGTGNLNEQYF; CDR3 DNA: TGTGCCAGCAGTTACGGGACAGGGAATTTGAACGAGCAGTACTTC
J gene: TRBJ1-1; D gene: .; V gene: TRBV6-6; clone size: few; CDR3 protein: CASSYSGNWAFF; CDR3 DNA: TGTGCCAGCAGTTACTCGGGAAATTGGGCTTTCTTT
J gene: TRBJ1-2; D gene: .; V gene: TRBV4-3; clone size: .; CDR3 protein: CASSQEVLGGYGYTF; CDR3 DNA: TGCGCCAGCAGCCAAGAAGTATTGGGAGGGTATGGCTACACCTTC
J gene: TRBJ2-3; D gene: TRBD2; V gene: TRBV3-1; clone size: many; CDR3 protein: CASSQTGTSGSDTQYF; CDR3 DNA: TGTGCCAGCAGCCAAACGGGGACTAGCGGCTCAGATACGCAGTATTTT
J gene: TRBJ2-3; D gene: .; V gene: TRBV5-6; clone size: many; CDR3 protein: CASSTLGSSQYF; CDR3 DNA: TGTGCCAGCAGCACTCTGGGTTCGTCGCAGTATTTT
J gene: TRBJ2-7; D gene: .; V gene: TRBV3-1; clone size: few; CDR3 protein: CASSPTIGDRPYEQYF; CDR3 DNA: TGTGCCAGCAGCCCCACCATAGGTGACAGACCCTACGAGCAGTACTTC
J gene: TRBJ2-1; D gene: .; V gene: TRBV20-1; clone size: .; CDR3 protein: CSAAGLLRLGYNEQFF; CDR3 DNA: TGCAGTGCTGCTGGACTACTTCGACTAGGCTACAATGAGCAGTTCTTC
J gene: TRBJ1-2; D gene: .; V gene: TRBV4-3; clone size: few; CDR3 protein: CASSQDKIGRVPNYGYTF; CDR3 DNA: TGCGCCAGCAGCCAAGATAAGATAGGAAGGGTACCTAACTATGGCTACACCTTC
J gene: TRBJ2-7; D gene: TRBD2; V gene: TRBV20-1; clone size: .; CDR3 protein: CSAENSGRASYEQYF; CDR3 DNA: TGCAGTGCAGAAAATAGCGGGAGGGCCTCCTACGAGCAGTACTTC
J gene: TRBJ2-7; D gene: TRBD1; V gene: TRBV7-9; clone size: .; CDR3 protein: CASSPTGLDEQYF; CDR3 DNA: TGTGCCAGCAGCCCGACAGGGTTGGACGAGCAGTACTTC
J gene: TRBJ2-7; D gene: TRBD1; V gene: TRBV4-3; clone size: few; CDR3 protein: CASSHGQGVNEQYF; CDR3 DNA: TGCGCCAGCAGCCACGGACAGGGGGTGAACGAGCAGTACTTC
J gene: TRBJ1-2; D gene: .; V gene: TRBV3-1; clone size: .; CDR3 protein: CASSQDLWGQGNGYTF; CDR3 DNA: TGTGCCAGCAGCCAAGATCTTTGGGGGCAGGGGAACGGCTACACCTTC
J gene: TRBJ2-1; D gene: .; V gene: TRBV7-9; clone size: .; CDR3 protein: CASSYRDHELFF; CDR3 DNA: TGTGCCAGCAGCTACAGGGATCATGAGCTGTTCTTC
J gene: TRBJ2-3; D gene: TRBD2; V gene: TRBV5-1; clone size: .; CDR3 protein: CASSLYATGLAATDTQYF; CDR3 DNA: TGCGCCAGCAGCTTGTATGCCACGGGACTAGCGGCCACAGATACGCAGTATTTT
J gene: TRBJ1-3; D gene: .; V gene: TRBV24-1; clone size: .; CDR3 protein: CATSLRQAISGNTIYF; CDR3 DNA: TGTGCCACCAGCCTCCGACAGGCGATCTCTGGAAACACCATATATTTT
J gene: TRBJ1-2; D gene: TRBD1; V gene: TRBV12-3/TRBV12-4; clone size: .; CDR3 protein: CASSLGRGDYGYTF; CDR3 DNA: TGTGCCAGCAGTTTGGGCAGGGGGGACTATGGCTACACCTTC
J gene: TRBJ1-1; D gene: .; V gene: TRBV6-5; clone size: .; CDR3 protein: CASSSPGLGKGGAFF; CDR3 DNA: TGTGCCAGCAGTTCCCCGGGCCTCGGTAAAGGCGGGGCTTTCTTT
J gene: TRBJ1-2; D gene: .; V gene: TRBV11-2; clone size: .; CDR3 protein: CASSLGVRPNYGYTF; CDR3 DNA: TGTGCCAGCAGCTTGGGCGTTCGGCCCAACTATGGCTACACCTTC
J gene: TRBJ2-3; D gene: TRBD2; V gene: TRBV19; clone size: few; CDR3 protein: CASRLAGGDTQYF; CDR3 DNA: TGTGCCAGCCGACTAGCGGGGGGAGATACGCAGTATTTT
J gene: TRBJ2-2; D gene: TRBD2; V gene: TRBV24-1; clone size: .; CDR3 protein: CATSDPTSGRSGELFF; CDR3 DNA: TGTGCCACCAGTGACCCGACTAGCGGGAGATCCGGGGAGCTGTTTTTT
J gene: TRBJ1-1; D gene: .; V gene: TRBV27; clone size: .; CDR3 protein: CASSPLTSSRLNTEAIF; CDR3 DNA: TGTGCCAGCAGTCCTCTAACCTCGTCCCGGTTGAACACTGAAGCTATCTTT